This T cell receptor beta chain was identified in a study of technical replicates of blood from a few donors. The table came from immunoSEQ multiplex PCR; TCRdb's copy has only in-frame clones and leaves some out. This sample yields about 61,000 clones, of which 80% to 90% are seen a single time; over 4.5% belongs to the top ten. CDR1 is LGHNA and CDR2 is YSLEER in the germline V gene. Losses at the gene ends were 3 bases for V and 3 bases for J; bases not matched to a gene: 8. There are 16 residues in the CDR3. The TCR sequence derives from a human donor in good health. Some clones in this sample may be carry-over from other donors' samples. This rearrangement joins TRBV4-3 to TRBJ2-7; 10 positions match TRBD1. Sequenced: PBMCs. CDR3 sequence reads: CASSQDRTGGFYEQYF. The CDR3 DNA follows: TGCGCCAGCAGCCAGGACCGGACAGGGGGTTTCTACGAGCAGTACTTC.